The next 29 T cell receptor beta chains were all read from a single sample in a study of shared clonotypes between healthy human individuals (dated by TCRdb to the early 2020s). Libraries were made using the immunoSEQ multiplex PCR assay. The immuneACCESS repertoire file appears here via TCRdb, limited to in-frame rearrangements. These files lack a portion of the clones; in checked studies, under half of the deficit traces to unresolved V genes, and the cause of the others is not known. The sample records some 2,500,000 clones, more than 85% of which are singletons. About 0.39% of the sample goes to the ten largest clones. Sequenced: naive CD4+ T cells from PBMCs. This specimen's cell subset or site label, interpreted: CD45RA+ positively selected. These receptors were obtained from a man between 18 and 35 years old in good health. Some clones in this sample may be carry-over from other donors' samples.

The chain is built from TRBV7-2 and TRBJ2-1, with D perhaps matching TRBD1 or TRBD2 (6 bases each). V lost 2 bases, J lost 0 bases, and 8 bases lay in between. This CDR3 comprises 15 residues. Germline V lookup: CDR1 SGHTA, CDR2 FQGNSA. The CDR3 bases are TGTGCCAGCAGCTTAACGGGGGCCTCCTACAATGAGCAGTTCTTC. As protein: CASSLTGASYNEQFF.

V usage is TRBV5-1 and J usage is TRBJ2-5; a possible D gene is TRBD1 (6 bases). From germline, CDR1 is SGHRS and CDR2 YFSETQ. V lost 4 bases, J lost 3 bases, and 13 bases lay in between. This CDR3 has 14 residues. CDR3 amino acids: CASSGGQIKETQYF. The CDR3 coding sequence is TGCGCCAGCAGCGGCGGACAGATTAAAGAGACCCAGTACTTC.

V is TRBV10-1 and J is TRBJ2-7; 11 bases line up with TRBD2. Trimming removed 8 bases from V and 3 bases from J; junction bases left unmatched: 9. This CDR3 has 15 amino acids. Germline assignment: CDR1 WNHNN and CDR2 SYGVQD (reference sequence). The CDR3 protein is CASGTTSGSCYEQYF. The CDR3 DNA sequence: TGCGCCAGCGGGACTACTAGCGGGAGTTGCTACGAGCAGTACTTC.

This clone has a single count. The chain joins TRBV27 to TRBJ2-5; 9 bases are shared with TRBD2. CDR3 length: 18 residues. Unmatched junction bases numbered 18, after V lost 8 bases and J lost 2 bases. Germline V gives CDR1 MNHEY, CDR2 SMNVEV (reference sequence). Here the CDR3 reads CASGEYWVAGVSQETQYF. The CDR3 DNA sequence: TGTGCCAGCGGGGAATATTGGGTAGCGGGAGTGAGTCAAGAGACCCAGTACTTC.

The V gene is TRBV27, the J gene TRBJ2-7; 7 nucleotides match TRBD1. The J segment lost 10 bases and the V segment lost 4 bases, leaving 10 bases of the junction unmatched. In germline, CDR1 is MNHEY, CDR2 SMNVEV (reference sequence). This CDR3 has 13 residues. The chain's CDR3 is CASSSHARGLQYF. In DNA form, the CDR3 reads TGTGCCAGCAGTTCCCACGCAAGGGGGCTCCAGTACTTC.

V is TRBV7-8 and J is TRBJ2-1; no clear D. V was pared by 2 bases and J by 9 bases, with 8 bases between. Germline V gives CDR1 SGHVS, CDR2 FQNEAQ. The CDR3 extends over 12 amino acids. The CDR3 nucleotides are TGTGCCAGCAGCTTATTTTGGGCTGAGCAGTTCTTC. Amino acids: CASSLFWAEQFF.

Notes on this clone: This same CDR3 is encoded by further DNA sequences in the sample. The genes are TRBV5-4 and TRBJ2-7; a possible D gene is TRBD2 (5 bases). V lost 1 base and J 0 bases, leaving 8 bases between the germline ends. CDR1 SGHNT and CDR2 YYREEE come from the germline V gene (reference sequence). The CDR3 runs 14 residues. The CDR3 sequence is CASSLRGASYEQYF. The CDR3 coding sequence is TGTGCCAGCAGCTTGCGGGGTGCCTCCTACGAGCAGTACTTC.

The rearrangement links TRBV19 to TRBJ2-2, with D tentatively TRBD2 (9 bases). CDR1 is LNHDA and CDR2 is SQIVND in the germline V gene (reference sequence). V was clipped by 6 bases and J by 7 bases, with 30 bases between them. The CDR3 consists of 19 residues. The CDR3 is CASSDRGKGSGRRNGELFF. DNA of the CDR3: TGTGCCAGTAGCGACAGGGGAAAGGGTAGCGGGAGACGAAACGGGGAGCTGTTTTTT. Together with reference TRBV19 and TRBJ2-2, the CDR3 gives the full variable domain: DGGITQSPKYLFRKEGQNVTLSCEQNLNHDAMYWYRQDPGQGLRLIYYSQIVNDFQKGDIAEGYSVSREKKESFPLTVTSAQKNPTAFYLCASSDRGKGSGRRNGELFFGEGSRLTVL.

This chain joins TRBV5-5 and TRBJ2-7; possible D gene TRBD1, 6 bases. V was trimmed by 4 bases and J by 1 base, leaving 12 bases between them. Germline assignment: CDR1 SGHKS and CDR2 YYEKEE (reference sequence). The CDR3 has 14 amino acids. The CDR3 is CASSPQGFSYEQYF. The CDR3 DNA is TGTGCCAGCAGCCCACAGGGTTTTTCCTACGAGCAGTACTTC. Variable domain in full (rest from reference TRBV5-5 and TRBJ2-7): DAGVTQSPTHLIKTRGQQVTLRCSPISGHKSVSWYQQVLGQGPQFIFQYYEKEERGRGNFPDRFSARQFPNYSSELNVNALLLGDSALYLCASSPQGFSYEQYFGPGTRLTVT.

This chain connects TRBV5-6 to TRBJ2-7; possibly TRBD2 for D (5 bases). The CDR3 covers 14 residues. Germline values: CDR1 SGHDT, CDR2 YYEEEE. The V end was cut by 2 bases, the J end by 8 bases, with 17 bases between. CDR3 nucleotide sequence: TGTGCCAGCAGCTTTGGTACTAGTCGAGCGCAGCAGTACTTC. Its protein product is CASSFGTSRAQQYF.

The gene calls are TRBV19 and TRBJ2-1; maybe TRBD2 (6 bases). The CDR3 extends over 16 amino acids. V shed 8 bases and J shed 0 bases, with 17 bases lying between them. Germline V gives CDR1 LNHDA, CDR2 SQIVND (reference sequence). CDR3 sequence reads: CASGYSGRGSYNEQFF. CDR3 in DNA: TGTGCCAGTGGGTATAGCGGACGGGGCTCCTACAATGAGCAGTTCTTC.

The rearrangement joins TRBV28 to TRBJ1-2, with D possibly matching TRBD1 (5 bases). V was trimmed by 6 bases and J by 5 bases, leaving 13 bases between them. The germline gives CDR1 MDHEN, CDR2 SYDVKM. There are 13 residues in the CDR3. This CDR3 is CASSLGTVYGYTF. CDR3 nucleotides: TGTGCCAGCAGCTTAGGGACTGTGTATGGCTACACCTTC.

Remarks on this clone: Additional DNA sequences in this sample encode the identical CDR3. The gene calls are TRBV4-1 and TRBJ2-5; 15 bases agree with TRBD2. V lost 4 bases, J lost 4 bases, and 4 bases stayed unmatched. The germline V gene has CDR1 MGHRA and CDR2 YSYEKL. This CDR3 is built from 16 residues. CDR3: CASSPGLAGGGETQYF. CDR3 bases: TGCGCCAGCAGCCCGGGACTAGCGGGAGGAGGAGAGACCCAGTACTTC.

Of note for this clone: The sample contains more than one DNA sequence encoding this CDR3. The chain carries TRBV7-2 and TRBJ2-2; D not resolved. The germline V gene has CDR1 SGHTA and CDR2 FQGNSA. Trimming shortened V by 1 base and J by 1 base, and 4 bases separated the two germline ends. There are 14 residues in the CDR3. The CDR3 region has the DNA TGTGCCAGCAGCTTAGAACTGAACACCGGGGAGCTGTTTTTT. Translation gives CASSLELNTGELFF.

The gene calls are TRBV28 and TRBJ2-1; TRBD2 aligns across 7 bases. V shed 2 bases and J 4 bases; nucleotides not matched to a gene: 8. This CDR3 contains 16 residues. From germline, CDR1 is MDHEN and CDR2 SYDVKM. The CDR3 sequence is CASSLGRTRLYNEQFF. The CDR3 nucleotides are TGTGCCAGCAGTTTAGGCAGGACTAGATTGTACAATGAGCAGTTCTTC.

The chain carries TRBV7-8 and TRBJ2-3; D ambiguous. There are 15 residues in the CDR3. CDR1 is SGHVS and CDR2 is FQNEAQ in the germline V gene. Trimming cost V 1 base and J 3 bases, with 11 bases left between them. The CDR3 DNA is TGTGCCAGCAGCTTAGTAGTTCTGAGGACAGATACGCAGTATTTT. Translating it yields CASSLVVLRTDTQYF.

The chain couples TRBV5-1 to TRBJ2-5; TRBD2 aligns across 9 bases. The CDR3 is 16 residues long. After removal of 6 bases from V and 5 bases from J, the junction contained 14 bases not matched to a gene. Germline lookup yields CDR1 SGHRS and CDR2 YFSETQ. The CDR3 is CASTLYLAGKEETQYF. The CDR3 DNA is TGCGCCAGCACCCTATATCTAGCGGGAAAGGAGGAGACCCAGTACTTC.

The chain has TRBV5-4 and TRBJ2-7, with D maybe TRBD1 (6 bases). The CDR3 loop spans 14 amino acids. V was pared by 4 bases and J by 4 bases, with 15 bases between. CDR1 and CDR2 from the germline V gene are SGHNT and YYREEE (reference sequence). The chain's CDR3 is CASSPSQGWYEQYF. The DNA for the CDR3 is TGTGCCAGCAGCCCATCACAGGGTTGGTACGAGCAGTACTTC. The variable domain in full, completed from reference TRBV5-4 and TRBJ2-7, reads ETGVTQSPTHLIKTRGQQVTLRCSSQSGHNTVSWYQQALGQGPQFIFQYYREEENGRGNFPPRFSGLQFPNYSSELNVNALELDDSALYLCASSPSQGWYEQYFGPGTRLTVT.

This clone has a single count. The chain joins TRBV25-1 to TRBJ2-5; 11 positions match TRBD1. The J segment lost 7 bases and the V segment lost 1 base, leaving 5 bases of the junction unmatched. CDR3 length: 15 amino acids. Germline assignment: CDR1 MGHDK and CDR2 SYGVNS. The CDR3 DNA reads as TGTGCCAGCAGTGAATTGAGGACAGGGGGCGGGACCCAGTACTTC. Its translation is CASSELRTGGGTQYF.

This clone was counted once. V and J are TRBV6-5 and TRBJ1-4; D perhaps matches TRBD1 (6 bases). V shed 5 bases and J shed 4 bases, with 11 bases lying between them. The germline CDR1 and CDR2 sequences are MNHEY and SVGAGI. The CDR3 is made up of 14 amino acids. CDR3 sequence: CASSPDRLNEKLFF. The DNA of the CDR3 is TGTGCCAGCAGTCCGGACAGACTTAATGAAAAACTGTTTTTT.

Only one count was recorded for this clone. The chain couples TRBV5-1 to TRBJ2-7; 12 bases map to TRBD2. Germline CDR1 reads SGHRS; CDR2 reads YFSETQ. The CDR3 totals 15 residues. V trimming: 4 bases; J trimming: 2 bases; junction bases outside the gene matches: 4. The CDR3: CASSVRLAGAYEQYF. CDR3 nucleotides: TGCGCCAGCAGCGTCCGACTAGCGGGAGCCTACGAGCAGTACTTC.

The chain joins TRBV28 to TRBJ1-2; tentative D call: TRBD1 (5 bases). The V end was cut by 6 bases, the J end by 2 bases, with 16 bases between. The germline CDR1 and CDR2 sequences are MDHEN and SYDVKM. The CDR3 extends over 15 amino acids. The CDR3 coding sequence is TGTGCCAGCAGGCAAACATGGGGCGGAAACTATGGCTACACCTTC. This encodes CASRQTWGGNYGYTF.

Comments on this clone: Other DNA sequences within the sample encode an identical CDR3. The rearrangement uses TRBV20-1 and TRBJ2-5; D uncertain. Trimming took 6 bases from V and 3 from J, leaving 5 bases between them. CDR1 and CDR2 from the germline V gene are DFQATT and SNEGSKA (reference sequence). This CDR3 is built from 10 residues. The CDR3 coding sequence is TGCAGTGCCTACAAAGAGACCCAGTACTTC. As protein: CSAYKETQYF.

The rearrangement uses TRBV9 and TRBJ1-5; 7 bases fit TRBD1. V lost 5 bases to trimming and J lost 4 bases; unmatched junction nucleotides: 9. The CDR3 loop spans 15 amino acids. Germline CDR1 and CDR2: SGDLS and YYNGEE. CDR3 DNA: TGTGCCAGCAGTATTCTGGGGGACAGTAATCAGCCCCAGCATTTT. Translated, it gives CASSILGDSNQPQHF. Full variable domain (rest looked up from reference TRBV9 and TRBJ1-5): DSGVTQTPKHLITATGQRVTLRCSPRSGDLSVYWYQQSLDQGLQFLIQYYNGEERAKGNILERFSAQQFPDLHSELNLSSLELGDSALYFCASSILGDSNQPQHFGDGTRLSIL.

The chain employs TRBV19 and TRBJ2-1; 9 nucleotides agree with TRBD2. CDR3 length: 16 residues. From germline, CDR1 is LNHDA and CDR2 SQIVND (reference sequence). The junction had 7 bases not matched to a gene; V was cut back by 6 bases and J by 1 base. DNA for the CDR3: TGTGCCAGTAGCCTATTTCTAGCGGGGTCCTACAATGAGCAGTTCTTC. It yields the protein CASSLFLAGSYNEQFF.

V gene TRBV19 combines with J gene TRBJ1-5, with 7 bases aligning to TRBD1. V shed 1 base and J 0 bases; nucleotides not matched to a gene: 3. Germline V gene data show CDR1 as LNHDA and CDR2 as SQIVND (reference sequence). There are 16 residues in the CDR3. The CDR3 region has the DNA TGTGCCAGTAGTATAGCCGGGACAGATAGCAATCAGCCCCAGCATTTT. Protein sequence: CASSIAGTDSNQPQHF.

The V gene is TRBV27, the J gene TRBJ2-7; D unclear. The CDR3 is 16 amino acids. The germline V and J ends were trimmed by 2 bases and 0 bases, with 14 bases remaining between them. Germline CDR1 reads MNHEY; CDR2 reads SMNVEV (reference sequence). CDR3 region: CASSLIRVRSSYEQYF. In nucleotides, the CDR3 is TGTGCCAGCAGTTTAATTCGGGTCAGGAGCTCCTACGAGCAGTACTTC.

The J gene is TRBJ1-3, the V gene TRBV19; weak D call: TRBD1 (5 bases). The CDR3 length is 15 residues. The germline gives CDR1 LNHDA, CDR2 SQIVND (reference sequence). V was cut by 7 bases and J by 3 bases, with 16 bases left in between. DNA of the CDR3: TGTGCCAGTACCGCAGGGTTTCTGGGTGGAAACACCATATATTTT. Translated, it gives CASTAGFLGGNTIYF.

CDR3 region: CASSFGPGADNEQFF. In nucleotides, the CDR3 is TGTGCCAGCAGCTTTGGTCCGGGGGCTGACAATGAGCAGTTCTTC. V is TRBV7-8 and J is TRBJ2-1; the D call may be TRBD1 or TRBD2 (6 bases each). The germline gives CDR1 SGHVS, CDR2 FQNEAQ. The CDR3 consists of 15 residues. The germline V and J ends were trimmed by 3 bases and 5 bases, with 14 bases remaining between them.